This TCR beta chain was sequenced in a study of cytomegalovirus exposure and HLA in healthy donors. PCR amplification relied on 60 Vbeta primers (plus 13 Jbeta primers). Profiling relied on immunoSEQ multiplex PCR, and the TCRdb table lists in-frame clones only, not all of them. In all, the sample yields 140,000 to 150,000 clones. The CDR3 extends over 13 amino acids. Trimming removed 5 bases from V and 2 bases from J, with 10 bases in between. The germline V gene has CDR1 SGHRS and CDR2 YFSETQ. The sequenced material came from PBMCs. This receptor was taken from a male donor in good health and CMV-seronegative. The chain has TRBV5-1 and TRBJ1-1; D ambiguous. CDR3 nucleotide sequence: TGCGCCAGCAGGGCCCGACAAAACACTGAAGCTTTCTTT. It translates to CASRARQNTEAFF.